The 9 T cell receptor beta chains below were found in one sample sequenced in a study of PD-1 blockade in classical Hodgkin lymphoma. The data were produced by immunoSEQ multiplex PCR, yet TCRdb's version contains in-frame clones alone and is incomplete. Altogether around 36,000 clones are present, roughly 90% being singletons, with the ten largest covering roughly 0.2%. Each patient relapsed following autologous stem cell transplantation, and prior brentuximab vedotin exposure differed. Isolation of CD4+ T cells from thawed PBMCs was performed by magnetic negative selection. The source material was CD4+ T cells from blood, sampled at baseline. These receptors originate from a human donor with classical Hodgkin lymphoma.

In DNA form, the CDR3 reads TGTGCCAGCAGGCTGACAGGGCGGTACGAGCAGTACTTC. This codes for CASRLTGRYEQYF. The V gene is TRBV27, the J gene TRBJ2-7; 7 bases fit TRBD1. The CDR3 is 13 residues long. Germline CDR1 is MNHEY and CDR2 is SMNVEV (reference sequence). V was clipped by 6 bases and J by 4 bases; unmatched bases: 6.

The V and J genes are TRBV10-3 and TRBJ2-5, with D possibly TRBD1 on 6 matching bases. This CDR3 comprises 15 residues. The germline V gene has CDR1 ENHRY and CDR2 SYGVKD. The germline V and J ends were trimmed by 6 bases and 3 bases, with 17 bases remaining between them. This CDR3 is CAISAGARGEETQYF. The CDR3 DNA sequence: TGTGCCATCAGCGCAGGGGCAAGAGGGGAAGAGACCCAGTACTTC.

The chain employs TRBV28 and TRBJ2-2; the D is unclear. Germline V gene lookup returns CDR1 MDHEN and CDR2 SYDVKM. CDR3 length: 12 residues. Trimming left V 2 bases short and J 6 bases short, with 4 bases between. In DNA, the CDR3 is TGTGCCAGCAGTTTACGAGCCGGGGAGCTGTTTTTT. Its translation: CASSLRAGELFF. The entire variable domain, with the rest obtained from reference TRBV28 and TRBJ2-2, is as follows: DVKVTQSSRYLVKRTGEKVFLECVQDMDHENMFWYRQDPGLGLRLIYFSYDVKMKEKGDIPEGYSVSREKKERFSLILESASTNQTSMYLCASSLRAGELFFGEGSRLTVL.

The chain uses TRBV29-1 and TRBJ2-1; 13 bases line up with TRBD2. V was pared by 6 bases and J by 0 bases, with 11 bases of the junction left unmatched. The CDR3 is 18 amino acids. Per germline, CDR1 SQVTM and CDR2 ANQGSEA. The CDR3 reads CSVGSGLAGQSSYNEQFF. Here the CDR3 DNA reads TGCAGCGTAGGATCGGGACTAGCGGGACAAAGCTCCTACAATGAGCAGTTCTTC.

The chain recombines TRBV30 with TRBJ1-1; D is perhaps TRBD1 (5 bases). Germline V gene lookup returns CDR1 GTSNPN and CDR2 SVGIG (reference sequence). Deletions cut 1 base from V and 1 base from J, with 7 bases between. CDR3 length: 13 residues. The CDR3 region has the DNA TGTGCCTGGAGTGGCCAGGGGAACACTGAAGCTTTCTTT. Translated: CAWSGQGNTEAFF.

The chain combines TRBV5-1 with TRBJ1-1; the D is unclear. The CDR3 length is 12 residues. Trimming left V 1 base short and J 4 bases short, with 5 bases between. CDR1 is SGHRS, CDR2 YFSETQ, per germline. The CDR3 reads CASSLTATEAFF. CDR3 DNA sequence: TGCGCCAGCAGCTTGACTGCCACTGAAGCTTTCTTT.

V is TRBV29-1 and J is TRBJ1-3; 11 nucleotides match TRBD1. The V and J ends lost 6 bases and 0 bases, in that order; junction bases with no gene match: 4. Germline-derived CDR1 and CDR2 are SQVTM and ANQGSEA. CDR3 size: 15 residues. The chain's CDR3 is CSVWTGGFSGNTIYF. In nucleotides, the CDR3 is TGCAGCGTATGGACAGGGGGCTTCTCTGGAAACACCATATATTTT.

The chain has TRBV30 and TRBJ1-2, with 7 nucleotides matching TRBD1. This CDR3 spans 13 amino acids. The germline CDR1 and CDR2 sequences are GTSNPN and SVGIG (reference sequence). Trimming at V came to 5 bases and at J to 8 bases, leaving 11 bases not matched to a gene. The CDR3 region is CAWAPHRGGGYTF. The CDR3, as DNA: TGTGCCTGGGCCCCCCACAGGGGCGGGGGCTACACCTTC. The whole variable domain, remainder taken from reference TRBV30 and TRBJ1-2, is SQTIHQWPATLVQPVGSPLSLECTVEGTSNPNLYWYRQAAGRGLQLLFYSVGIGQISSEVPQNLSASRPQDRQFILSSKKLLLSDSGFYLCAWAPHRGGGYTFGSGTRLTVV.

The V gene is TRBV13, the J gene TRBJ1-1; D is perhaps TRBD1 (6 bases). The CDR3 runs to 15 residues. The V end was cut by 5 bases, the J end by 1 base, with 14 bases between. Germline V CDR1 and CDR2: PRHDT, FYEKMQ (reference sequence). Here the CDR3 reads CASSGWDTENTEAFF. The CDR3 DNA follows: TGTGCCAGCAGCGGATGGGACACCGAGAACACTGAAGCTTTCTTT.